This TCR beta chain was obtained from a study of blood T cell repertoires in COVID-19. In the original processing: Using reference gene primer amplification, nucleated cell counts were estimated. The method was immunoSEQ multiplex PCR; TCRdb's version includes in-frame clones alone and lacks a portion of them. That table gives V, J and clone size, and the DNA gave D and trimming. The sample comprises around 250,000 clones, roughly 80% of which are singletons, and roughly 3.2% rests with the top ten. The germline V gene has CDR1 SGHTA and CDR2 FQGNSA. Trimming removed 2 bases from V and 2 bases from J, with 15 bases in between. This CDR3 region has 16 residues.

This TCR derives from a woman between 18 and 29 years old with acute or convalescent COVID-19. The sequenced material came from peripheral blood. This chain uses TRBV7-2 with TRBJ2-5; weak D call: TRBD2 (5 bases). Here the CDR3 DNA reads TGTGCCAGCAGCTTAAGGAGTGGCGGAGGTCAAGAGACCCAGTACTTC. Translation gives CASSLRSGGGQETQYF. Full variable domain (missing parts from reference TRBV7-2 and TRBJ2-5): GAGVSQSPSNKVTEKGKDVELRCDPISGHTALYWYRQSLGQGLEFLIYFQGNSAPDKSGLPSDRFSAERTGGSVSTLTIQRTQQEDSAVYLCASSLRSGGGQETQYFGPGTRLLVL.